This T cell receptor beta chain was obtained from a study of CD8 T cells in Susac syndrome. The authors reverse transcribed 0.5 to 1 ug RNA with random hexamers. TCRdb used MiXCR to reprocess the immunoSEQ multiplex PCR reads, holding one entry per CDR3 protein. The sample contains 150,000 to 250,000 distinct CDR3 sequences, about 95% of which appear only once. V shed 3 bases and J 2 bases; nucleotides not matched to a gene: 2. The length of the CDR3 is 14 residues. Per the germline V gene, CDR1 is SQVTM and CDR2 is ANQGSEA. Sequencing targeted TCR beta in blood CD8+ and CD4+ T cells. In contrast to the negatively isolated CD8+ and CD4+ T cells, TEMRA cells were FACS-enriched.

The chain employs TRBV29-1 and TRBJ2-3; 10 positions match TRBD2. This receptor was taken from a human donor with multiple sclerosis. The specimen was CD4+ T cells from PBMCs. The CDR3 DNA sequence: TGCAGCGTTGATCTAGCGGGGGCCACAGATACGCAGTATTTT. Translating gives CSVDLAGATDTQYF.